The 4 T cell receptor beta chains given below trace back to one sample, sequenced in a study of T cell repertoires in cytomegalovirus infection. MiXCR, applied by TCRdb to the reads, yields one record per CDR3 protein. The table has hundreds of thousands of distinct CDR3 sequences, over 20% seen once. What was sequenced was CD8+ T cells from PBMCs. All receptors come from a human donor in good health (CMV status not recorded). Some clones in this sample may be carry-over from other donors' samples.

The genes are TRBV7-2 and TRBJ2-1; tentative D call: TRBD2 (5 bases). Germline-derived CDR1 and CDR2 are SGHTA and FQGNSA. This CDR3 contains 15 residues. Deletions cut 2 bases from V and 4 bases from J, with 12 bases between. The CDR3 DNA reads TGTGCCAGCAGCTTATCTAGCCTTCGGTACAATGAGCAGTTCTTC. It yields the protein CASSLSSLRYNEQFF.

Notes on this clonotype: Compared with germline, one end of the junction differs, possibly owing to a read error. The CDR3 sequence is CASSQGRDPRRPQHF. The CDR3 DNA reads TGTGCCAGCAGCCAAGGACGGGACCCCAGGCGGCCCCAGCATTTT. This chain links TRBV4-1 with TRBJ1-5, with TRBD1 as a possible D gene (5 bases). The CDR3 length is 15 residues. The germline V gene encodes CDR1 MGHRA and CDR2 YSYEKL.

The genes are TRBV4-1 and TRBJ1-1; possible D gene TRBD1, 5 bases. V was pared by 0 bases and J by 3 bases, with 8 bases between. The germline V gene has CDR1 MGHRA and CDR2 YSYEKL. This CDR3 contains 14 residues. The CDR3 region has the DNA TGCGCCAGCAGCCAAGACAGGGCAGACACTGAAGCTTTCTTT. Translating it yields CASSQDRADTEAFF.

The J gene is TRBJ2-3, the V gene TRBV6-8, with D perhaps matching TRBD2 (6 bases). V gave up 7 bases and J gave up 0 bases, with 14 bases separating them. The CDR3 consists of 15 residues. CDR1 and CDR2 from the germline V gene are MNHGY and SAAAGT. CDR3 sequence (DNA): TGTGCCAGCACAAGCCCCGGGACTAGCACAGATACGCAGTATTTT. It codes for CASTSPGTSTDTQYF.